This entry lists 18 T cell receptor beta chains sequenced from one sample in a study of monozygotic twins with cystic fibrosis. The repertoire was sequenced with immunoSEQ multiplex PCR; TCRdb's copy has only in-frame clones and lacks some. The sample lists nearly 25,000 clones, around 93% occurring once. The specimen sequenced was blood. The receptor set was obtained from a girl aged 2 to 9 with cystic fibrosis.

The rearrangement joins TRBV7-2 to TRBJ2-5; TRBD2 aligns across 7 bases. From germline, CDR1 is SGHTA and CDR2 FQGNSA. V shed 5 bases and J 7 bases; nucleotides not matched to a gene: 22. The CDR3 extends over 18 amino acids. The DNA of the CDR3 is TGTGCCAGCAGCCAAGTAAATCCGGGACTAATACCGGGTGGGACCCAGTACTTC. Protein sequence: CASSQVNPGLIPGGTQYF.

V gene TRBV4-1 combines with J gene TRBJ1-2; tentatively, D is TRBD1 (5 bases). The CDR3 is made up of 14 amino acids. Per germline, CDR1 MGHRA and CDR2 YSYEKL. Trimming cost V 5 bases and J 5 bases, with 15 bases left between them. Here the CDR3 reads CASSGGDGVYGYTF. The CDR3 nucleotides are TGCGCCAGCAGCGGAGGGGACGGCGTGTATGGCTACACCTTC.

The J gene is TRBJ2-3, the V gene TRBV18; the match to TRBD2 covers 9 bases. V gave up 2 bases and J gave up 3 bases; unmatched junction bases: 3. CDR3 length: 15 residues. Germline-derived CDR1 and CDR2 are KGHSH and LQKENI. The DNA of the CDR3 is TGTGCCAGCTCACCAAGCGGGGGGTTTACAGATACGCAGTATTTT. Translated: CASSPSGGFTDTQYF.

The V call is TRBV7-2, the J call TRBJ2-5, with D possibly matching TRBD2 (6 bases). Trimming took off 3 bases at V and 1 base at J, with 9 bases between the two ends. Germline-derived CDR1 and CDR2 are SGHTA and FQGNSA. The CDR3 totals 14 residues. CDR3 DNA sequence: TGTGCCAGCAGCTTTTCGGGACTCCAAGAGACCCAGTACTTC. It codes for CASSFSGLQETQYF.

This clone was seen only once. The genes are TRBV4-1 and TRBJ2-5; 11 bases agree with TRBD2. With 6 bases clipped from V and 5 bases from J, the junction kept 17 bases outside the gene matches. CDR3 size: 18 residues. Germline values: CDR1 MGHRA, CDR2 YSYEKL. The CDR3 is CASRPDRLAGGQGETQYF. CDR3 bases: TGCGCCAGCAGGCCCGACAGGCTAGCGGGGGGCCAGGGCGAGACCCAGTACTTC.

V usage is TRBV5-1 and J usage is TRBJ1-5; D unclear. V gave up 0 bases and J gave up 2 bases, with 9 bases separating them. CDR1 is SGHRS and CDR2 is YFSETQ in the germline V gene. The CDR3 sequence is 15 residues long. The DNA of the CDR3 is TGCGCCAGCAGCTTGGGCCCATCGGGCAATCAGCCCCAGCATTTT. Amino acid sequence: CASSLGPSGNQPQHF.

The gene calls are TRBV7-2 and TRBJ1-2; D perhaps matches TRBD1 (6 bases). The V end was cut by 3 bases, the J end by 3 bases, with 14 bases between. The CDR3 loop spans 15 amino acids. Germline V lookup: CDR1 SGHTA, CDR2 FQGNSA. For the CDR3, the DNA is TGTGCCAGCAGCTTGCGATCAGGGGCAGACTATGGCTACACCTTC. This gives the protein CASSLRSGADYGYTF.

This rearrangement joins TRBV19 to TRBJ2-1, with D unresolved. Trimming removed 7 bases at V and 0 bases at J, with 16 bases between. This CDR3 is 16 amino acids long. CDR1 and CDR2 from the germline V gene are LNHDA and SQIVND (reference sequence). This CDR3 is CASTPNLASSYNEQFF. CDR3 coding DNA: TGTGCCAGTACCCCAAACCTGGCTAGCTCCTACAATGAGCAGTTCTTC.

The V gene is TRBV29-1, the J gene TRBJ1-1; possibly TRBD1 for D (6 bases). Trimming removed 5 bases at V and 6 bases at J, with 16 bases between. CDR3 length: 13 amino acids. The germline V gene encodes CDR1 SQVTM and CDR2 ANQGSEA. The CDR3 reads CSVRGGKGPEAFF. The CDR3 DNA follows: TGCAGCGTTAGGGGGGGGAAAGGACCTGAAGCTTTCTTT.

This rearrangement joins TRBV9 to TRBJ1-4; D gene unclear. This CDR3 has 17 amino acids. V dropped 0 bases and J dropped 10 bases, with 22 bases sitting between them. CDR1 is SGDLS and CDR2 is YYNGEE in the germline V gene. CDR3 amino acids: CASSVGWTGSTEGKLFF. In nucleotides, the CDR3 is TGTGCCAGCAGCGTAGGGTGGACTGGCTCCACTGAAGGAAAACTGTTTTTT.

The CDR3 spells CASSLVRVNVYTF. The CDR3 nucleotides are TGTGCCAGCAGCTTGGTCAGGGTTAACGTCTACACCTTC. V usage is TRBV5-4 and J usage is TRBJ1-2, with TRBD1 as a possible D gene (5 bases). The CDR3 is made up of 13 amino acids. Germline-derived CDR1 and CDR2 are SGHNT and YYREEE (reference sequence). V was shortened by 0 bases and J by 10 bases, with 13 bases between the two germline ends.

This chain connects TRBV5-1 to TRBJ1-1, with D possibly being TRBD1 (5 bases). CDR3 length: 14 residues. The germline V and J ends were trimmed by 4 bases and 6 bases, with 16 bases remaining between them. Germline V gene lookup returns CDR1 SGHRS and CDR2 YFSETQ. The CDR3 nucleotides read TGCGCCAGCAGCCAAAACAGGTTCGGACCTGAAGCTTTCTTT. It is translated as CASSQNRFGPEAFF.

V and J are TRBV10-2 and TRBJ1-5; no reliable D call. From germline, CDR1 is WSHSY and CDR2 SAAADI. The V gene lost 2 bases and the J gene lost 6 bases, with 14 bases spanning the gap. CDR3 length: 15 residues. The CDR3 DNA follows: TGCGCCAGCAGTGAGAGGCCCCAGGAGGGTCAGCCCCAGCATTTT. Translation gives CASSERPQEGQPQHF.

The rearrangement joins TRBV12-1 to TRBJ2-7. TRBV12-1 is shown as a pseudogene. The CDR3 length is 15 residues. CDR3 sequence (DNA): TGTGCCAGCAGCGAACCTACGGGGCAATCCTACGAGCAGTACTTC. It codes for CASSEPTGQSYEQYF.

The CDR3 is CAISRATSGNTIYF. CDR3 nucleotide sequence: TGTGCCATCAGTAGGGCCACCTCTGGAAACACCATATATTTT. This chain links TRBV10-3 with TRBJ1-3; unclear D gene. CDR3 size: 14 residues. The germline V gene encodes CDR1 ENHRY and CDR2 SYGVKD. Trimming took off 5 bases at V and 0 bases at J, with 8 bases between the two ends.

J is TRBJ1-1 and V is TRBV27; no firm D call. V was clipped by 2 bases and J by 3 bases, with 13 bases between them. There are 15 residues in the CDR3. The germline V gene has CDR1 MNHEY and CDR2 SMNVEV (reference sequence). This CDR3 is CASSLRRMEDTEAFF. The DNA for the CDR3 is TGTGCCAGCAGTTTAAGACGGATGGAGGACACTGAAGCTTTCTTT.

This rearrangement joins TRBV5-1 to TRBJ1-2, with a tentative D call TRBD1 (5 bases). The CDR3 consists of 13 residues. The germline V gene encodes CDR1 SGHRS and CDR2 YFSETQ. Between the trimmed V and J ends, which lost 4 bases and 2 bases, there was a span of 9 bases. Here the CDR3 reads CASSLQANYGYTF. Here the CDR3 DNA reads TGCGCCAGCAGCCTACAGGCGAACTATGGCTACACCTTC.

J is TRBJ1-2 and V is TRBV6-5; D remains unclear. CDR3 length equals 12 residues. V lost 0 bases and J lost 7, with 6 bases in between. Per germline, CDR1 MNHEY and CDR2 SVGAGI. CDR3 nucleotide sequence: TGTGCCAGCAGTTACTCAGGAGCTGGCTACACCTTC. Amino acids: CASSYSGAGYTF.